This T cell receptor beta chain emerged from a study of early T cells in non-severe SARS-CoV-2 infection. The TCR library protocol was used to attach unique molecular identifiers. These identifiers were attached to individual cDNA molecules. TCRdb reanalysed the 5' RACE reads using MiXCR and keeps one entry per CDR3 protein. The sample has tens of thousands of distinct CDR3 sequences; 10% to 15% are singletons. CDR1 is WNHNN and CDR2 is SYGVQD in the germline V gene (reference sequence). The V gene lost 3 bases and the J gene lost 5 bases, with 14 bases spanning the gap. This CDR3 has 15 residues. Sequenced input: whole blood. This chain joins TRBV10-1 and TRBJ2-1; TRBD2 is a possible D gene (6 bases). The receptor was derived from an adult who was a healthcare worker with PCR-confirmed SARS-CoV-2 infection or an uninfected control (not recorded which). The CDR3, as DNA: TGCGCCAGCAGTGAATTGAGCGGGCCTGACAATGAGCAGTTCTTC. Translation gives CASSELSGPDNEQFF.